Each of the 29 T cell receptor beta chains below was sequenced from the same sample in a study of T cells in Graves' hyperthyroidism and ophthalmopathy. The source material, RNA transcripts, was used to amplify TCR beta CDR3 regions. In the first-round RT-PCR of the TCR CDR3, the HTBI primer set was used. One entry per CDR3 protein results from TCRdb running MiXCR on the multiplex PCR reads. The profile shows 30,000 to 40,000 distinct CDR3 sequences, roughly half of them singletons. The specimen sequenced was blood. These receptors came from a middle-aged man with Graves' ophthalmopathy.

In regard to this clonotype: Germline and junction disagree at one end, which may indicate a read error. This sequence joins TRBV11-2 and TRBJ2-1; TRBD2 matches at 13 bases. Germline V gene lookup returns CDR1 SGHAT and CDR2 FQNNGV. The CDR3 contains 15 residues. CDR3 coding DNA: TGTGCTAGCAGCTTTACTAGCGGGAGGGCCGATGAGCAGTTCTTC. Protein: CASSFTSGRADEQFF. Combining the CDR3 with reference TRBV11-2 and TRBJ2-1 gives the whole variable domain EAGVAQSPRYKIIEKRQSVAFWCNPISGHATLYWYQQILGQGPKLLIQFQNNGVVDDSQLPKDRFSAERLKGVDSTLKIQPAKLEDSAVYLCASSFTSGRADEQFFGPGTRLTVL.

This clonotype was picked up many times. In DNA, the CDR3 is TGTGCCAGCAGTGCTGCAGGACCCCTTAACTATGGCTACACCTTC. It translates to CASSAAGPLNYGYTF. The chain carries TRBV2 and TRBJ1-2; D gene ambiguous. Germline CDR1 reads SNHLY; CDR2 reads FYNNEI. Deletions cut 4 bases from V and 1 base from J, with 13 bases between. There are 15 residues in the CDR3.

A note on this clonotype: At one of its ends the junction is not consistent with the germline gene, which may arise from a read error. The CDR3: CASSVETGVGDEQFF. As DNA, the CDR3 is TGTGCCAGCAGCGTGGAGACAGGGGTGGGCGATGAGCAGTTTTTC. The chain employs TRBV9 and TRBJ2-1; 8 bases agree with TRBD1. The germline V gene encodes CDR1 SGDLS and CDR2 YYNGEE. The CDR3 length is 15 residues.

This clonotype showed up many times. The chain recombines TRBV5-1 with TRBJ2-2, with D tentatively TRBD2 (6 bases). Germline V gene lookup returns CDR1 SGHRS and CDR2 YFSETQ. Deletions cut 2 bases from V and 4 bases from J, with 9 bases between. This CDR3 comprises 14 residues. The CDR3 here is CASSFWEVTGELFF. In DNA form, the CDR3 reads TGCGCCAGCAGCTTCTGGGAGGTCACCGGGGAGCTGTTTTTT.

This clonotype came up many times. This rearrangement joins TRBV5-1 to TRBJ2-1; 7 bases fit TRBD1. The V gene end was trimmed by 4 bases and the J gene end by 9 bases; junction bases not matched to a gene: 4. The CDR3 extends over 12 amino acids. Germline-derived CDR1 and CDR2 are SGHRS and YFSETQ. As DNA, the CDR3 is TGCGCCAGCAGCACAGGGGTCGGTGAGCAGTTCTTC. Its protein is CASSTGVGEQFF. The entire variable domain, with the rest obtained from reference TRBV5-1 and TRBJ2-1, is as follows: KAGVTQTPRYLIKTRGQQVTLSCSPISGHRSVSWYQQTPGQGLQFLFEYFSETQRNKGNFPGRFSGRQFSNSRSEMNVSTLELGDSALYLCASSTGVGEQFFGPGTRLTVL.

The CDR3 DNA follows: TGTGCCAGCAGCCCCTTTAGCGGGAGCACAGATACGCAGTATTTT. It translates to CASSPFSGSTDTQYF. V gene TRBV14 combines with J gene TRBJ2-3; 7 nucleotides line up with TRBD2. This CDR3 comprises 15 residues. V shed 4 bases, J shed 0 bases, and the junction held 4 bases outside the gene matches. CDR1 and CDR2 from the germline V gene are SGHDN and FVKESK.

The rearrangement uses TRBV2 and TRBJ2-1; 12 bases match TRBD1. The junction had 10 bases not matched to a gene; V was cut back by 6 bases and J by 7 bases. CDR1 is SNHLY and CDR2 is FYNNEI in the germline V gene. The CDR3 is made up of 16 amino acids. The CDR3 coding sequence is TGTGCCAGCAGGACCCCGGGACAGGGGGCTTCAAATGAGCAGTTCTTC. Translating it yields CASRTPGQGASNEQFF. Based on the CDR3 plus reference TRBV2 and TRBJ2-1, the full variable domain is EPEVTQTPSHQVTQMGQEVILRCVPISNHLYFYWYRQILGQKVEFLVSFYNNEISEKSEIFDDQFSVERPDGSNFTLKIRSTKLEDSAMYFCASRTPGQGASNEQFFGPGTRLTVL.

This clonotype was picked up many times. The chain combines TRBV12-3 or TRBV12-4 with TRBJ1-3; D remains ambiguous. The V gene lost 3 bases and the J gene lost 4 bases, with 4 bases spanning the gap. The CDR3 loop spans 12 amino acids. CDR3 residues: CASSFTGNTIYF. The DNA for the CDR3 is TGTGCCAGCAGTTTCACCGGAAACACCATATATTTT.

Note on this clonotype: The junction and the germline gene differ at one end; a read error may be behind it. The chain carries TRBV7-9 and TRBJ2-2; 11 bases match TRBD2. The germline gives CDR1 SEHNR, CDR2 FQNEAQ (reference sequence). This CDR3 has 14 residues. The CDR3, as DNA: TGTGCCAGCAGCTTGACTAGCGGGACCGGGAAGCTGTTTTTT. It codes for CASSLTSGTGKLFF. The full variable domain, completed using reference TRBV7-9 and TRBJ2-2, is DTGVSQNPRHKITKRGQNVTFRCDPISEHNRLYWYRQTLGQGPEFLTYFQNEAQLEKSRLLSDRFSAERPKGSFSTLEIQRTEQGDSAMYLCASSLTSGTGKLFFGEGSRLTVL.

The rearrangement uses TRBV20-1 and TRBJ2-7; 9 nucleotides agree with TRBD1. With 6 bases clipped from V and 5 bases from J, the junction kept 5 bases outside the gene matches. The CDR3 loop spans 12 amino acids. The germline gives CDR1 DFQATT, CDR2 SNEGSKA (reference sequence). Here the CDR3 reads CSAGTGINEQYF. The CDR3 nucleotides are TGCAGTGCAGGGACAGGGATCAACGAGCAGTACTTC.

This clonotype was found many times. V and J are TRBV20-1 and TRBJ2-1; 12 bases are shared with TRBD2. The V gene end was trimmed by 5 bases and the J gene end by 15 bases; junction bases not matched to a gene: 32. The CDR3 covers 20 residues. CDR1 DFQATT and CDR2 SNEGSKA come from the germline V gene (reference sequence). The chain's CDR3 is CSAARPGWSQPYSSGRGLFF. For the CDR3, the DNA is TGCAGTGCTGCACGCCCTGGGTGGAGCCAACCTTACTCTAGCGGGAGGGGATTGTTCTTC.

By frequency in the sample, this clonotype is medium-sized. This chain connects TRBV10-3 to TRBJ2-1; unclear D gene. Deletions cut 3 bases from V and 8 bases from J, with 11 bases between. In germline, CDR1 is ENHRY, CDR2 SYGVKD. The CDR3 runs to 13 residues. CDR3 loop: CAISEVGGYEQFF. The CDR3 DNA is TGTGCCATCAGTGAAGTTGGCGGATATGAGCAGTTCTTC.

This clonotype was recorded at least ten times. The chain has TRBV20-1 and TRBJ2-7; a weak D match, TRBD1 (6 bases). Per the germline V gene, CDR1 is DFQATT and CDR2 is SNEGSKA (reference sequence). The CDR3 covers 14 residues. Trimming removed 5 bases at V and 0 bases at J, with 14 bases between. The CDR3 nucleotides read TGCAGTGCTCCTCGCCCGGACAGCTCCTACGAGCAGTACTTC. Residues: CSAPRPDSSYEQYF.

About this clonotype itself: As the CDR3 is not closed by the conserved phenylalanine or tryptophan, this likely results from a read error. No DNA is shown, since the ends of the CDR3 on it are uncertain; the CDR3 is the one TCRdb lists. This chain links TRBV20-1 with TRBJ2-7; the table's D gene call, TRBD2, was not cross checked with the DNA. Germline assignment: CDR1 DFQATT and CDR2 SNEGSKA (reference sequence). The CDR3 is 9 amino acids in total, end residues counted. The CDR3: CSARDLIGS.

The V and J genes are TRBV5-1 and TRBJ1-2; D unclear. Germline values: CDR1 SGHRS, CDR2 YFSETQ. The CDR3 is 13 amino acids. V dropped 6 bases and J dropped 2 bases, with 11 bases sitting between them. This CDR3 reads CASTASRNYGYTF. The CDR3 region has the DNA TGCGCCAGCACTGCCAGTAGAAACTATGGCTACACCTTC.

This clonotype has at least ten counts. The genes are TRBV3-1 and TRBJ1-6; TRBD1 matches at 7 bases. Trimming removed 3 bases from V and 9 bases from J; junction bases left unmatched: 5. Germline lookup yields CDR1 LGHDT and CDR2 YNNKEL (reference sequence). The length of the CDR3 is 14 residues. The CDR3 sequence is CASSQGGGASPLHF. The CDR3 DNA reads as TGTGCCAGCAGCCAGGGAGGGGGCGCTTCACCCCTCCACTTT.

This chain uses TRBV5-1 with TRBJ2-5; unclear D gene. CDR3 length equals 12 residues. Germline V gives CDR1 SGHRS, CDR2 YFSETQ. The germline V and J ends were trimmed by 4 bases and 9 bases, with 13 bases remaining between them. The CDR3 DNA is TGCGCCAGCAGCCCCGCCGGTTGGGCCCAGTACTTC. It specifies CASSPAGWAQYF.

By share, this clonotype counts as medium-sized. The chain links TRBV15 to TRBJ1-5; D unclear. Trimming took 7 bases from V and 5 from J, leaving 12 bases between them. Germline-derived CDR1 and CDR2 are LNHNV and YYDKDF (reference sequence). CDR3 length equals 13 residues. CDR3 amino acids: CATMGEVDQPQHF. Written as DNA, the CDR3 is TGTGCCACCATGGGAGAGGTAGATCAGCCCCAGCATTTT.

The CDR3 DNA is TGCAGTGCTAGAGACGTAGTTTTAACGCAGTATTTT. This codes for CSARDVVLTQYF. This rearrangement joins TRBV20-1 to TRBJ2-3; no clear D. The V end lost 0 bases, the J end lost 9 bases, and 10 bases lay between the germline ends. The CDR3 sequence is 12 residues long. Germline V lookup: CDR1 DFQATT, CDR2 SNEGSKA (reference sequence).

Details on this clonotype: One junction end disagrees with the germline gene, perhaps due to a read error. This chain links TRBV20-1 with TRBJ2-5; D unresolved. The CDR3 has 10 amino acids. Germline V gene data show CDR1 as DFQATT and CDR2 as SNEGSKA (reference sequence). CDR3 residues: CSTRQGTQYF. Written as DNA, the CDR3 is TGCAGTACAAGACAAGGGACCCAGTACTTC.

The gene calls are TRBV6-5 and TRBJ2-3; 9 nucleotides agree with TRBD1. In germline, CDR1 is MNHEY, CDR2 SVGAGI. V was pared by 6 bases and J by 13 bases, with 5 bases of the junction left unmatched. The CDR3 extends over 11 amino acids. The DNA for the CDR3 is TGTGCCAGCAGCTCACGGGACAGGGAGTATTTT. Translating it yields CASSSRDREYF.

This sequence joins TRBV20-1 and TRBJ2-7, with TRBD1 identical over 7 bases. CDR1 and CDR2 (germline): DFQATT, SNEGSKA (reference sequence). CDR3 length: 13 amino acids. Germline trimming cut 7 bases from V and 3 bases from J; bases unmatched to any gene: 9. The CDR3 bases are TGCAGTGGCGAGAAGGGGGCGAACTACGAGCAGTACTTC. It codes for CSGEKGANYEQYF.

The chain has TRBV7-2 and TRBJ1-1, with D possibly matching TRBD1 (6 bases). The CDR3 totals 12 residues. Germline V gene sequence: CDR1 SGHTA, CDR2 FQGNSA. Trimming shortened V by 7 bases and J by 9 bases, and 15 bases separated the two germline ends. For the CDR3, the DNA is TGTGCCAGCACCCCTGGGGGACATAAAGCTTTCTTT. As protein: CASTPGGHKAFF.

In its sample, this clonotype was seen many times. One end of the junction is discordant with germline, which a read error may explain. The chain couples TRBV7-8 to TRBJ2-1, with TRBD2 matching 12 bases. This CDR3 is built from 18 residues. Germline V lookup: CDR1 SGHVS, CDR2 FQNEAQ. The chain's CDR3 is CASSPLAGGPSRGGEQLF. The CDR3 coding sequence is TGTGCCAGCAGCCCCCTAGCGGGAGGGCCCTCGAGAGGAGGTGAGCAGCTCTTC.

This clonotype showed up many times. The rearrangement joins TRBV28 to TRBJ1-3; 12 bases map to TRBD1. Germline trimming cut 5 bases from V and 5 bases from J; bases unmatched to any gene: 13. CDR3 size: 18 residues. The germline CDR1 and CDR2 sequences are MDHEN and SYDVKM. The CDR3 region has the DNA TGTGCCAGCAGTACAAGACAGGGGACAGGGGGCCCCAGAAACACCATATATTTT. This sequence encodes CASSTRQGTGGPRNTIYF.

The chain uses TRBV28 and TRBJ2-7; 8 nucleotides agree with TRBD1. CDR1 MDHEN and CDR2 SYDVKM come from the germline V gene. The ends lost 6 bases at V and 5 bases at J; junction bases unmatched: 6. The CDR3 totals 13 residues. CDR3: CASSRDRGDEQYF. In DNA, the CDR3 is TGTGCCAGCAGCCGTGACAGGGGCGACGAGCAGTACTTC.

The CDR3 is CASSARQGHYEQYF. CDR3 coding DNA: TGCGCCAGCAGCGCCCGACAGGGGCACTACGAGCAGTACTTC. J is TRBJ2-7 and V is TRBV5-1; 8 positions agree with TRBD1. Losses at the gene ends were 4 bases for V and 3 bases for J; bases not matched to a gene: 6. From germline, CDR1 is SGHRS and CDR2 YFSETQ. The length of the CDR3 is 14 residues.

This clonotype came up many times. The V gene is TRBV5-6, the J gene TRBJ1-6; D might be TRBD1 (6 bases). Germline V CDR1 and CDR2: SGHDT, YYEEEE. V was cut by 4 bases and J by 7 bases, with 24 bases left in between. The CDR3 contains 18 residues. This chain's CDR3 is CASSQGVGDLGANSPLHF. The CDR3 DNA reads TGTGCCAGCAGCCAAGGAGTTGGAGACTTGGGGGCAAATTCACCCCTCCACTTT.

For this clonotype: Germline is not matched at one junction end, which may reflect a read error. The V and J genes are TRBV6-1 and TRBJ1-5; TRBD1 is a possible D gene (6 bases). Germline CDR1 and CDR2: MNHNS and SASEGT. The CDR3 contains 15 residues. CDR3 residues: CASSGGGAGRRPQHF. The CDR3 bases are TGTGCCAGCAGTGGAGGGGGAGCGGGTAGGCGGCCCCAGCATTTC.